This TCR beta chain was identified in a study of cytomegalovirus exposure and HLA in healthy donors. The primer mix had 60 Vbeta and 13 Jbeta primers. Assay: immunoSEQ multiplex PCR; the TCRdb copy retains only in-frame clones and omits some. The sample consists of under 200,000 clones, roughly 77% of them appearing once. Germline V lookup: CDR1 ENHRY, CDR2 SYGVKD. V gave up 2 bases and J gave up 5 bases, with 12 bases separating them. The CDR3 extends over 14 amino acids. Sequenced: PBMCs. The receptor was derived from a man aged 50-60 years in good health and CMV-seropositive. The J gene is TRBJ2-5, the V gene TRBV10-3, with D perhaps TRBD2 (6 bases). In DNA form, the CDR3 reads TGTGCCATCAGTGAGCGGGGGTCTGAGGAGACCCAGTACTTC. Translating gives CAISERGSEETQYF.